This passage covers 32 T cell receptor beta chains from one sample sequenced in a study of cytotoxic CD8 clonotypes in ibrutinib-treated CLL. TCRdb keeps only in-frame clones here, not all; method: immunoSEQ multiplex PCR. The sample shows some 300,000 clones, around four fifths of them seen only once. Sequencing was performed on PBMCs, taken before ibrutinib treatment. Receptors originate from a human donor with chronic lymphocytic leukemia.

This clone was detected a few times. This rearrangement joins TRBV14 to TRBJ1-5, with unresolved D. V was shortened by 1 base and J by 6 bases, with 7 bases between the two germline ends. The length of the CDR3 is 13 residues. Germline V gene sequence: CDR1 SGHDN, CDR2 FVKESK. The CDR3 coding sequence is TGTGCCAGCAGCCAAGGGAGACTTCAGCCCCAGCATTTT. Translated: CASSQGRLQPQHF.

The chain employs TRBV6-5 and TRBJ2-7; D is perhaps TRBD2 (6 bases). This CDR3 is 15 amino acids long. The germline CDR1 and CDR2 sequences are MNHEY and SVGAGI. Between the trimmed V and J ends, which lost 0 bases and 0 bases, there was a span of 9 bases. The CDR3 here is CASSYSRGSSYEQYF. Written as DNA, the CDR3 is TGTGCCAGCAGTTACTCGCGGGGAAGCTCCTACGAGCAGTACTTC.

This chain uses TRBV7-8 with TRBJ2-1, with a possible D match to TRBD2 (5 bases). Germline V lookup: CDR1 SGHVS, CDR2 FQNEAQ. V lost 8 bases to trimming and J lost 8 bases, with 22 bases between them. This CDR3 comprises 15 residues. CDR3 nucleotide sequence: TGTGCCAGCGACAACGAGGGCCTCGGAGAGGATGAGCAGTTCTTC. Translating it yields CASDNEGLGEDEQFF.

The rearrangement uses TRBV9 and TRBJ2-1, with 9 bases aligning to TRBD2. There are 16 residues in the CDR3. Germline-derived CDR1 and CDR2 are SGDLS and YYNGEE. The V gene end was trimmed by 4 bases and the J gene end by 2 bases; junction bases not matched to a gene: 7. The CDR3 loop reads CASSPGGTSTYNEQFF. The CDR3, as DNA: TGTGCCAGCAGCCCGGGAGGGACTAGCACCTACAATGAGCAGTTCTTC.

This clone was recorded once. A junction end diverges from the germline sequence, so it may reflect a read error. The chain is built from TRBV7-6 and TRBJ2-7, with D possibly being TRBD1 (8 bases). Germline values: CDR1 SGHVS, CDR2 FNYEAQ. This CDR3 spans 15 amino acids. CDR3 nucleotides: TGTGCCAGCACCTTATCCGGACAGGGAGGGTACGAGCAGTACTTC. It encodes CASTLSGQGGYEQYF.

This chain uses TRBV5-6 with TRBJ2-3; tentative D call: TRBD1 (6 bases). The ends were cut back, 4 bases at V and 4 bases at J, with 16 bases in the middle. The CDR3 has 15 residues. Germline V gives CDR1 SGHDT, CDR2 YYEEEE. CDR3 sequence: CASSLRGSGADTQYF. CDR3 nucleotides: TGTGCCAGCAGCCTAAGGGGGAGCGGTGCAGATACGCAGTATTTT.

J is TRBJ1-1 and V is TRBV28; no firm D call. Germline lookup yields CDR1 MDHEN and CDR2 SYDVKM. The CDR3 has 16 residues. The germline V and J ends were trimmed by 3 bases and 3 bases, with 17 bases remaining between them. The CDR3 DNA follows: TGTGCCAGCAGTTTTTTGGTGCTCGTGGGCGACACTGAAGCTTTCTTT. Residues: CASSFLVLVGDTEAFF.

The V gene is TRBV5-1, the J gene TRBJ2-5; maybe TRBD1 (5 bases). This CDR3 has 14 amino acids. Trimming stripped 3 bases from V and 1 base from J, with 10 bases between. Germline CDR1 and CDR2: SGHRS and YFSETQ. The CDR3 reads CASSYRQPQETQYF. The CDR3 DNA is TGCGCCAGCAGCTACAGACAGCCCCAAGAGACCCAGTACTTC. The variable domain in full, with the rest retrieved from reference TRBV5-1 and TRBJ2-5, is KAGVTQTPRYLIKTRGQQVTLSCSPISGHRSVSWYQQTPGQGLQFLFEYFSETQRNKGNFPGRFSGRQFSNSRSEMNVSTLELGDSALYLCASSYRQPQETQYFGPGTRLLVL.

The V gene is TRBV5-6, the J gene TRBJ1-5; 7 bases agree with TRBD1. This CDR3 region has 14 residues. Germline CDR1 and CDR2: SGHDT and YYEEEE. J gave up 5 bases and V 3 bases, and 5 bases lay outside the gene matches. The CDR3 sequence: CASSSRDSYQPQHF. The CDR3 bases are TGTGCCAGCAGCTCCCGGGACAGCTATCAGCCCCAGCATTTT.

The CDR3 loop is CASPPVGRCTDTQYF. The DNA of the CDR3 is TGTGCCAGCCCCCCGGTGGGCCGTTGCACAGATACGCAGTATTTT. The J gene is TRBJ2-3, the V gene TRBV27; no reliable D call. Trimming cost V 8 bases and J 1 base, with 16 bases left between them. The CDR3 totals 15 residues. Germline values: CDR1 MNHEY, CDR2 SMNVEV (reference sequence).

Notes on this clone: Given a much more abundant clone one base away, this may be a read error. V usage is TRBV11-2 and J usage is TRBJ1-2; D is unclear. The germline CDR1 and CDR2 sequences are SGHAT and FQNNGV. Trimming shortened V by 2 bases and J by 3 bases, and 7 bases separated the two germline ends. The CDR3 sequence is 13 residues long. In DNA form, the CDR3 reads TGTGCCAGCAGCTTAAGCGGATACTATGGCTACACCTTC. Its protein is CASSLSGYYGYTF. The full variable domain, in which reference TRBV11-2 and TRBJ1-2 provide the parts outside the CDR3, is EAGVAQSPRYKIIEKRQSVAFWCNPISGHATLYWYQQILGQGPKLLIQFQNNGVVDDSQLPKDRFSAERLKGVDSTLKIQPAKLEDSAVYLCASSLSGYYGYTFGSGTRLTVV.

The chain links TRBV28 to TRBJ2-6; a weak D match, TRBD2 (5 bases). V was shortened by 2 bases and J by 1 base, with 12 bases between the two germline ends. CDR1 is MDHEN and CDR2 is SYDVKM in the germline V gene. This CDR3 region has 17 residues. CDR3 sequence: CASSLGGPPSGANVLTF. The CDR3 DNA follows: TGTGCCAGCAGTTTAGGAGGTCCTCCTTCTGGGGCCAACGTCCTGACTTTC.

This sequence joins TRBV5-1 and TRBJ2-1; 8 bases are a match to TRBD1. The J segment lost 0 bases and the V segment lost 3 bases, leaving 8 bases of the junction unmatched. Germline assignment: CDR1 SGHRS and CDR2 YFSETQ. The CDR3 extends over 17 amino acids. CDR3 loop: CASSWINRGSSYNEQFF. CDR3 DNA: TGCGCCAGCAGCTGGATAAACAGGGGGAGCTCCTACAATGAGCAGTTCTTC.

This clone was seen a single time. J is TRBJ2-5 and V is TRBV9, with 8 bases that match TRBD1. Germline loops: CDR1 SGDLS, CDR2 YYNGEE. The CDR3 runs to 15 residues. Trimming cost V 4 bases and J 0 bases; bases outside gene matches: 5. CDR3 in amino acids: CASSIYRGNQETQYF. Here the CDR3 DNA reads TGTGCCAGCAGCATATACAGGGGGAACCAAGAGACCCAGTACTTC.

This chain connects TRBV6-1 to TRBJ1-2; 7 positions agree with TRBD1. The V segment lost 0 bases and the J segment 4 bases; nucleotides outside the gene matches: 11. Looked up from germline, CDR1 is MNHNS and CDR2 is SASEGT. This CDR3 is built from 17 residues. The DNA for the CDR3 is TGTGCCAGCAGTGAAGCGGTTGACAGGGCCCTTGGCTATGGCTACACCTTC. Its translation: CASSEAVDRALGYGYTF.

Details on this clone: Other nucleotide sequences in the sample specify the same CDR3. The rearrangement uses TRBV19 and TRBJ1-1, with D unresolved. CDR3 length: 11 amino acids. Germline CDR1 is LNHDA and CDR2 is SQIVND (reference sequence). V lost 8 bases to trimming and J lost 1 base, with 5 bases between them. The CDR3 here is CASGRNTEAFF. CDR3 sequence (DNA): TGTGCCAGTGGGAGGAACACTGAAGCTTTCTTT.

This clone was counted only a few times. Distinct nucleotide sequences in the sample also encode this CDR3. The V gene is TRBV27, the J gene TRBJ2-2, with D unclear. This CDR3 region has 14 residues. In germline, CDR1 is MNHEY, CDR2 SMNVEV (reference sequence). V was trimmed by 2 bases and J by 4 bases, leaving 8 bases between them. CDR3 nucleotides: TGTGCCAGCAGTTTAGGGCCCTTCACCGGGGAGCTGTTTTTT. This encodes CASSLGPFTGELFF.

This chain connects TRBV10-2 to TRBJ2-1; TRBD2 might be the D (6 bases). V lost 7 bases and J 4 bases, leaving 14 bases between the germline ends. This CDR3 is 14 amino acids long. Germline CDR1 WSHSY, CDR2 SAAADI. The CDR3 protein is CASMLRDFYNEQFF. CDR3 DNA: TGCGCCAGCATGTTGCGGGATTTTTACAATGAGCAGTTCTTC.

V and J are TRBV5-5 and TRBJ1-3; D possibly corresponds to TRBD1 (6 bases). Trimming took 4 bases from V and 0 from J, leaving 11 bases between them. The CDR3 consists of 15 residues. Germline loops: CDR1 SGHKS, CDR2 YYEKEE (reference sequence). The CDR3 here is CASSAGQFSGNTIYF. For the CDR3, the DNA is TGTGCCAGCAGCGCCGGACAGTTCTCTGGAAACACCATATATTTT.

This chain joins TRBV4-1 and TRBJ2-7; either TRBD1 or TRBD2 may supply D (5 bases each). This CDR3 region has 13 residues. Trimming stripped 1 base from V and 5 bases from J, with 9 bases between. CDR1 MGHRA and CDR2 YSYEKL come from the germline V gene. CDR3 in amino acids: CASSQVGRDEQYF. The CDR3 nucleotides read TGCGCCAGCAGCCAAGTGGGACGGGACGAGCAGTACTTC.

This sequence joins TRBV5-6 and TRBJ1-1; TRBD1 matches 8 bases. The CDR3 spans 15 residues. Germline V gene lookup returns CDR1 SGHDT and CDR2 YYEEEE. Trimming cost V 1 base and J 8 bases; bases outside gene matches: 10. The CDR3 here is CASSLNWPGGQEAFF. Written as DNA, the CDR3 is TGTGCCAGCAGCTTGAACTGGCCAGGGGGCCAGGAAGCTTTCTTT.

This sequence joins TRBV27 and TRBJ2-7; D might be TRBD2 (6 bases). V shed 1 base and J shed 6 bases, with 7 bases lying between them. The CDR3 length is 12 residues. Per the germline V gene, CDR1 is MNHEY and CDR2 is SMNVEV (reference sequence). The CDR3 loop is CASSLWGGEQYF. Written as DNA, the CDR3 is TGTGCCAGCAGTTTATGGGGAGGCGAGCAGTACTTC.

The chain is built from TRBV29-1 and TRBJ2-5; D perhaps matches TRBD1 (5 bases). The CDR3 loop spans 12 amino acids. Germline assignment: CDR1 SQVTM and CDR2 ANQGSEA. Deletions cut 8 bases from V and 5 bases from J, with 15 bases between. The CDR3 coding sequence is TGCAGCACCGCGACAGTGCGCGAGACCCAGTACTTC. This encodes CSTATVRETQYF.

CDR3 in DNA: TGTGCCAGCAGCCCGGGACTAGCGGGAGTGGAGACCCAGTACTTC. Protein product: CASSPGLAGVETQYF. The chain carries TRBV5-4 and TRBJ2-5, with TRBD2 identical over 14 bases. This CDR3 region has 15 residues. V shed 4 bases, J shed 5 bases, and the junction held 4 bases outside the gene matches. Germline assignment: CDR1 SGHNT and CDR2 YYREEE (reference sequence).

This rearrangement joins TRBV5-6 to TRBJ2-2; D is possibly TRBD1 (5 bases). The CDR3 contains 16 residues. The V end was cut by 4 bases, the J end by 0 bases, with 13 bases between. Germline CDR1 SGHDT, CDR2 YYEEEE. In nucleotides, the CDR3 is TGTGCCAGCAGCCCGGCCACAGGCGCGAACACCGGGGAGCTGTTTTTT. As protein: CASSPATGANTGELFF.

The gene calls are TRBV2 and TRBJ2-1; possible D gene TRBD2, 7 bases. This CDR3 has 15 residues. From germline, CDR1 is SNHLY and CDR2 FYNNEI. Trimming cost V 6 bases and J 4 bases, with 16 bases left between them. CDR3 nucleotide sequence: TGTGCCAGCAGGTGGGGGGCTAGCGGTTACAATGAGCAGTTCTTC. Translation: CASRWGASGYNEQFF. The full variable domain, rest sourced from reference TRBV2 and TRBJ2-1, is EPEVTQTPSHQVTQMGQEVILRCVPISNHLYFYWYRQILGQKVEFLVSFYNNEISEKSEIFDDQFSVERPDGSNFTLKIRSTKLEDSAMYFCASRWGASGYNEQFFGPGTRLTVL.

This clone has only a few counts. V usage is TRBV9 and J usage is TRBJ1-2, with D unclear. The CDR3 loop spans 12 amino acids. The V gene's germline CDR1 is SGDLS and CDR2 YYNGEE. V was trimmed by 9 bases and J by 2 bases, leaving 11 bases between them. Here the CDR3 reads CATGGRNYGYTF. The CDR3 coding sequence is TGTGCCACCGGAGGGCGGAACTATGGCTACACCTTC.

The chain recombines TRBV15 with TRBJ2-1, with 10 positions matching TRBD1. Germline CDR1 and CDR2: LNHNV and YYDKDF (reference sequence). This CDR3 is 18 amino acids long. The trim removed 2 bases at V and 7 bases at J, leaving 14 bases unmatched. The CDR3 protein is CATSRFIVRTGGRNEQFF. DNA of the CDR3: TGTGCCACCAGCAGATTTATTGTGCGGACAGGGGGTCGGAATGAGCAGTTCTTC.

This sequence joins TRBV7-2 and TRBJ1-3, with unresolved D. The CDR3 is made up of 16 amino acids. Trimming removed 4 bases at V and 0 bases at J, with 13 bases between. In germline, CDR1 is SGHTA, CDR2 FQGNSA. This CDR3 is CASSYTVLSSGNTIYF. The CDR3 DNA reads TGTGCCAGCAGCTACACGGTCCTGAGCTCTGGAAACACCATATATTTT. The entire variable domain, with the rest obtained from reference TRBV7-2 and TRBJ1-3, is as follows: GAGVSQSPSNKVTEKGKDVELRCDPISGHTALYWYRQSLGQGLEFLIYFQGNSAPDKSGLPSDRFSAERTGGSVSTLTIQRTQQEDSAVYLCASSYTVLSSGNTIYFGEGSWLTVV.

This clone was detected once. The chain links TRBV5-4 to TRBJ2-1; no clear D. This CDR3 has 16 amino acids. The germline V and J ends were trimmed by 3 bases and 2 bases, with 15 bases remaining between them. Looked up from germline, CDR1 is SGHNT and CDR2 is YYREEE (reference sequence). The chain's CDR3 is CASSSEASRAYNEQFF. The CDR3, as DNA: TGTGCCAGCAGCTCCGAGGCGTCACGGGCCTACAATGAGCAGTTCTTC.

This clone showed up just once. This sequence joins TRBV30 and TRBJ2-7; 14 bases are a match to TRBD2. V shed 1 base, J shed 2 bases, and the junction held 1 base outside the gene matches. Per the germline V gene, CDR1 is GTSNPN and CDR2 is SVGIG (reference sequence). This CDR3 spans 15 amino acids. Here the CDR3 DNA reads TGTGCCTGGAGTGAGGGACTAGCGGGAGCCTACGAGCAGTACTTC. This codes for CAWSEGLAGAYEQYF.

The J gene is TRBJ2-4, the V gene TRBV5-6; TRBD2 matches at 8 bases. V trimming: 1 base; J trimming: 7 bases; junction bases outside the gene matches: 7. This CDR3 comprises 15 residues. The germline V gene encodes CDR1 SGHDT and CDR2 YYEEEE. CDR3 nucleotide sequence: TGTGCCAGCAGCTTGTTAGCGGGATCACCGAACATTCAGTACTTC. Amino acid sequence: CASSLLAGSPNIQYF. The full variable domain, in which reference TRBV5-6 and TRBJ2-4 provide the parts outside the CDR3, is DAGVTQSPTHLIKTRGQQVTLRCSPKSGHDTVSWYQQALGQGPQFIFQYYEEEERQRGNFPDRFSGHQFPNYSSELNVNALLLGDSALYLCASSLLAGSPNIQYFGAGTRLSVL.